The sample holds one count of the clone carrying this T cell receptor beta chain. The antigen remains undetermined. These data belong to a study of cytomegalovirus exposure and HLA in healthy donors. Points from the study as a whole: In presence/absence analyses, roughly uniform sequencing depth across donors was assumed. Common viral pathogens seemed to be connected with several of the most significant clusters, according to a later analysis.

This CDR3 comprises 13 residues. Deletions cut 2 bases from V and 0 bases from J, with 4 bases between. Germline assignment: CDR1 SGHTA and CDR2 FQGTGA. PCR amplification relied on 60 Vbeta primers (plus 13 Jbeta primers). The table came from immunoSEQ multiplex PCR; TCRdb's copy has only in-frame clones and leaves some out. The table lists about 92,000 clones, roughly 81% of them singletons, with around 5.2% in the top ten. The chain recombines TRBV7-3 with TRBJ2-5; D remains unclear. The sequenced material came from PBMCs. The sequence came from a woman aged 18-30 years in good health and CMV-seropositive. The CDR3 sequence is CASSLSYQETQYF. The CDR3 nucleotides are TGTGCCAGCAGCTTATCGTACCAAGAGACCCAGTACTTC.